The 26 T cell receptor beta chains below come from one sample, sequenced in a study of blood T cell repertoires in COVID-19. The table came from immunoSEQ multiplex PCR; TCRdb's copy has only in-frame clones and leaves some out. The sample has roughly 91,000 clones, 82% seen once. Sequenced sample: peripheral blood. These receptors came from a woman aged 80 or over with acute or convalescent COVID-19.

The chain has TRBV19 and TRBJ1-4, with D possibly being TRBD1 (5 bases). The germline V gene encodes CDR1 LNHDA and CDR2 SQIVND (reference sequence). The CDR3 extends over 16 amino acids. Trimming took off 3 bases at V and 0 bases at J, with 11 bases between the two ends. CDR3 residues: CASSIGGTSTNEKLFF. The CDR3 region has the DNA TGTGCCAGTAGTATCGGAGGGACCTCAACTAATGAAAAACTGTTTTTT.

This clone was observed once. V and J are TRBV21-1 and TRBJ2-1; the table's TRBD2 call for D was not verified on the DNA. TRBV21-1 represents a pseudogene. The CDR3 loop spans 20 amino acids. CDR3 sequence reads: CASSKAQNVIPGSYPVEQFF. The CDR3 region has the DNA TGTGCCAGCAGCAAAGCGCAAAACGTGATCCCTGGGAGCTACCCTGTGGAGCAGTTCTTC.

The CDR3 DNA reads TGTGCCAGCAGCGTACAGGACGGGGGGAACACCGGGGAGCTGTTTTTT. Translating it yields CASSVQDGGNTGELFF. The chain links TRBV9 to TRBJ2-2; TRBD2 might be the D (6 bases). Looked up from germline, CDR1 is SGDLS and CDR2 is YYNGEE. The CDR3 runs to 16 residues. Trimming cost V 1 base and J 1 base, with 11 bases left between them.

This clone was observed a single time. The chain carries TRBV5-1 and TRBJ2-3; 13 bases match TRBD2. Trimming removed 3 bases from V and 2 bases from J; junction bases left unmatched: 9. Per germline, CDR1 SGHRS and CDR2 YFSETQ. This CDR3 has 18 amino acids. CDR3 DNA: TGCGCCAGCAGCTCTGGACTAGCGGGAGACTCATTCACAGATACGCAGTATTTT. This codes for CASSSGLAGDSFTDTQYF.

In DNA form, the CDR3 reads TGTGCCAGCAGCGTGACACCGAACACTGAAGCTTTCTTT. Translation gives CASSVTPNTEAFF. The V call is TRBV9, the J call TRBJ1-1; D is unresolved. Trimming removed 2 bases at V and 1 base at J, with 6 bases between. CDR3 length: 13 residues. Germline CDR1 SGDLS, CDR2 YYNGEE.

This clone was found once. This rearrangement joins TRBV7-3 to TRBJ2-2; 8 bases are shared with TRBD1. V lost 4 bases, J lost 7 bases, and 8 bases stayed unmatched. There are 15 residues in the CDR3. CDR1 SGHTA and CDR2 FQGTGA come from the germline V gene. CDR3 sequence (DNA): TGTGCCAGCAGCTCGGGACAGGTTGGGAACGGGGAGCTGTTTTTT. Its translation: CASSSGQVGNGELFF.

The V gene is TRBV18, the J gene TRBJ1-1, with 9 bases fitting TRBD1. CDR1 KGHSH and CDR2 LQKENI come from the germline V gene. J lost 6 bases, V lost 2 bases, and 7 bases had no gene match. The CDR3 has 15 amino acids. CDR3: CASSPVLTGGSEAFF. CDR3 nucleotides: TGTGCCAGCTCACCAGTTCTGACAGGGGGGTCTGAAGCTTTCTTT.

The rearrangement joins TRBV3-1 (or the pseudogene TRBV3-2) to TRBJ1-1; no clear D gene. Germline CDR1 LGHDT, CDR2 YNNKEL (reference sequence). CDR3 length: 14 residues. The germline V and J ends were trimmed by 0 bases and 7 bases, with 12 bases remaining between them. Here the CDR3 reads CASSQEAGSLEAFF. CDR3 bases: TGTGCCAGCAGCCAAGAGGCGGGGAGTCTTGAAGCTTTCTTT.

This clone was recorded only once. This sequence joins TRBV5-1 and TRBJ2-3; possible D gene TRBD2, 6 bases. From germline, CDR1 is SGHRS and CDR2 YFSETQ. V lost 5 bases, J lost 2 bases, and 15 bases lay in between. This CDR3 has 15 amino acids. The CDR3 nucleotides read TGCGCCAGCAGGGAGGGAACCACTCCCACAGATACGCAGTATTTT. Its translation is CASREGTTPTDTQYF. Based on the CDR3 plus reference TRBV5-1 and TRBJ2-3, the full variable domain is KAGVTQTPRYLIKTRGQQVTLSCSPISGHRSVSWYQQTPGQGLQFLFEYFSETQRNKGNFPGRFSGRQFSNSRSEMNVSTLELGDSALYLCASREGTTPTDTQYFGPGTRLTVL.

The rearrangement uses TRBV5-6 and TRBJ2-1, with TRBD1 matching 8 bases. This CDR3 spans 16 amino acids. V trimming: 7 bases; J trimming: 6 bases; junction bases outside the gene matches: 15. From germline, CDR1 is SGHDT and CDR2 YYEEEE. DNA of the CDR3: TGTGCCAGCGCAACGCTACCGGGACAGGTACCCAATGAGCAGTTCTTC. Amino acids: CASATLPGQVPNEQFF.

Of note for this clone: The junction departs from germline at one end; a sequencing error may be responsible. The rearrangement uses TRBV6-5 and TRBJ1-1; 9 nucleotides align to TRBD1. The CDR3 has 14 residues. CDR1 and CDR2 from the germline V gene are MNHEY and SVGAGI. CDR3 region: CATHKGQGLTEAFF. CDR3 in DNA: TGCGCGACCCATAAGGGACAGGGACTTACTGAAGCTTTCTTT.

This clone was observed a few times. The chain carries TRBV12-5 and TRBJ1-1; the match to TRBD1 covers 8 bases. The CDR3 covers 13 residues. With 7 bases clipped from V and 3 bases from J, the junction kept 4 bases outside the gene matches. Per germline, CDR1 LGHNT and CDR2 FRNRAP. CDR3 protein: CASAPTGDTEAFF. In nucleotides, the CDR3 is TGTGCTAGTGCCCCGACAGGGGACACTGAAGCTTTCTTT. The entire variable domain, with the rest obtained from reference TRBV12-5 and TRBJ1-1, is as follows: DARVTQTPRHKVTEMGQEVTMRCQPILGHNTVFWYRQTMMQGLELLAYFRNRAPLDDSGMPKDRFSAEMPDATLATLKIQPSEPRDSAVYFCASAPTGDTEAFFGQGTRLTVV.

The chain employs TRBV10-3 and TRBJ2-1; tentatively, D is TRBD2 (5 bases). Trimming shortened V by 6 bases and J by 0 bases, and 9 bases separated the two germline ends. This CDR3 region has 14 residues. Germline lookup yields CDR1 ENHRY and CDR2 SYGVKD. CDR3 sequence reads: CAIRDEGSYNEQFF. As DNA, the CDR3 is TGTGCCATCAGGGACGAGGGCTCCTACAATGAGCAGTTCTTC.

The rearrangement uses TRBV6-5 and TRBJ1-6, with no clear D. Germline assignment: CDR1 MNHEY and CDR2 SVGAGI. The CDR3 is 13 amino acids. V was trimmed by 7 bases and J by 10 bases, leaving 14 bases between them. The CDR3 sequence is CASKTDPLSPLHF. The DNA of the CDR3 is TGTGCCAGCAAAACAGACCCCTTATCACCCCTCCACTTT.

The chain recombines TRBV5-1 with TRBJ2-1; 13 positions agree with TRBD2. V shed 3 bases, J shed 7 bases, and the junction held 13 bases outside the gene matches. Germline CDR1 and CDR2: SGHRS and YFSETQ. The CDR3 is made up of 18 amino acids. The CDR3 loop is CASSSGGTSGRGWNEQFF. As DNA, the CDR3 is TGCGCCAGCAGCTCCGGTGGAACTAGCGGGAGGGGATGGAATGAGCAGTTCTTC.

The rearrangement uses TRBV4-1 and TRBJ1-5; tentative D call: TRBD1 (5 bases). The CDR3 is 15 residues long. Germline V gene lookup returns CDR1 MGHRA and CDR2 YSYEKL. V gave up 6 bases and J gave up 1 base, with 13 bases separating them. The CDR3 coding sequence is TGCGCCAGCAGTGCGTACGGGGGGAGCAATCAGCCCCAGCATTTT. Protein sequence: CASSAYGGSNQPQHF.

This sequence joins TRBV24-1 and TRBJ2-3; no clear D gene. Germline V gene data show CDR1 as KGHDR and CDR2 as SFDVKD. Trimming pared 0 bases from V and 6 bases from J, leaving 9 bases between. CDR3 length: 14 amino acids. The CDR3 sequence is CATSDLGPGDTQYF. The CDR3 DNA follows: TGTGCCACCAGTGATTTGGGTCCCGGGGATACGCAGTATTTT.

This clone was seen a few times. The CDR3 is CASSRQGAAAEKLFF. CDR3 nucleotides: TGTGCCAGCTCACGGCAGGGTGCGGCGGCTGAAAAACTGTTTTTT. This chain links TRBV18 with TRBJ1-4, with D possibly TRBD1 on 5 matching bases. Germline CDR1 is KGHSH and CDR2 is LQKENI. The CDR3 is made up of 15 amino acids. The ends were cut back, 4 bases at V and 7 bases at J, with 16 bases in the middle.

The chain combines TRBV28 with TRBJ2-3; maybe TRBD1 (5 bases). Germline lookup yields CDR1 MDHEN and CDR2 SYDVKM. V was shortened by 7 bases and J by 0 bases, with 11 bases between the two germline ends. This CDR3 is built from 14 residues. The CDR3 nucleotides are TGTGCCAGCAAACCGACAGTCAGCACAGATACGCAGTATTTT. It translates to CASKPTVSTDTQYF.

The chain employs TRBV3-1 (or the pseudogene TRBV3-2) and TRBJ2-7; D is perhaps TRBD2 (6 bases). This CDR3 contains 16 residues. With 0 bases removed from V and 2 bases from J, the gap between germline ends came to 14 bases. CDR1 is LGHDT and CDR2 is YNNKEL in the germline V gene (reference sequence). The CDR3 DNA reads TGTGCCAGCAGCCAAGAAGAAACTAGCTGGACCTACGAGCAGTACTTC. It is translated as CASSQEETSWTYEQYF.

This clone showed up just once. The chain joins TRBV28 to TRBJ2-3, with D maybe TRBD2 (7 bases). V lost 10 bases to trimming and J lost 6 bases, with 23 bases between them. The CDR3 contains 15 residues. Germline V lookup: CDR1 MDHEN, CDR2 SYDVKM. CDR3 in DNA: TGTGCCACATGGGGGGCGGGAGCCCCCGGGGATACGCAGTATTTT. It specifies CATWGAGAPGDTQYF. Full variable domain (missing parts from reference TRBV28 and TRBJ2-3): DVKVTQSSRYLVKRTGEKVFLECVQDMDHENMFWYRQDPGLGLRLIYFSYDVKMKEKGDIPEGYSVSREKKERFSLILESASTNQTSMYLCATWGAGAPGDTQYFGPGTRLTVL.

The chain recombines TRBV6-1 with TRBJ2-3, with D possibly TRBD1 on 6 matching bases. V dropped 3 bases and J dropped 5 bases, with 9 bases sitting between them. The CDR3 has 13 amino acids. CDR1 is MNHNS and CDR2 is SASEGT in the germline V gene. CDR3 DNA: TGTGCCAGCAGTGATACAGGGAAAGATACGCAGTATTTT. It codes for CASSDTGKDTQYF.

The J gene is TRBJ1-4, the V gene TRBV3-1 (or the pseudogene TRBV3-2); 10 bases map to TRBD1. The CDR3 contains 16 residues. Germline CDR1 reads LGHDT; CDR2 reads YNNKEL (reference sequence). Unmatched junction bases numbered 7, after V lost 1 base and J lost 8 bases. The CDR3 sequence: CASSQVRTGGNEKLFF. CDR3 DNA: TGTGCCAGCAGCCAAGTTCGGACAGGGGGGAACGAAAAACTGTTTTTT.

The chain carries TRBV6-5 and TRBJ2-1, with TRBD2 as a possible D gene (6 bases). The V gene lost 0 bases and the J gene lost 5 bases, with 14 bases spanning the gap. CDR1 and CDR2 from the germline V gene are MNHEY and SVGAGI. The CDR3 extends over 16 amino acids. The CDR3 DNA sequence: TGTGCCAGCAGTTACTCGAAGACTAGTATCGACAATGAGCAGTTCTTC. Amino acids: CASSYSKTSIDNEQFF.

The chain recombines TRBV5-8 with TRBJ1-5; 7 bases match TRBD1. CDR3 length: 15 residues. Germline V gene sequence: CDR1 SGHTS, CDR2 YDEGEE. The junction had 10 bases not matched to a gene; V was cut back by 3 bases and J by 7 bases. The CDR3 nucleotides are TGTGCCAGCAGCTGGCTCTTCGAGGGGGCACAGCCCCAGCATTTT. Protein: CASSWLFEGAQPQHF.

The chain is built from TRBV27 and TRBJ1-6; maybe TRBD1 (6 bases). V shed 3 bases and J shed 7 bases, with 10 bases lying between them. This CDR3 has 14 residues. Germline loops: CDR1 MNHEY, CDR2 SMNVEV (reference sequence). The CDR3 coding sequence is TGTGCCAGCAGTTTGGGGGGGCAGAATTCACCCCTCCACTTT. Protein sequence: CASSLGGQNSPLHF.